This paragraph covers one T cell receptor beta chain sequence. This CDR3 is 13 amino acids long. Germline V lookup: CDR1 PRHDT, CDR2 FYEKMQ (reference sequence). V lost 2 bases and J lost 6, with 11 bases in between. These data originate in a study of blood T cells in healthy people across ages. Study information: Capturing about one barcoded beta molecule per two T cells was achieved by template switching.

A sample-barcoded 5' primer and a J-beta primer mix were used in a second PCR of about 7 to 11 cycles. TCRdb processed the 5' RACE reads anew with MiXCR; each CDR3 protein has one entry. The table has roughly 1,500,000 distinct CDR3 sequences, roughly 40% seen once; the top ten hold under 8%. This receptor was obtained from a woman between 18 and 29 years old in good health. This rearrangement joins TRBV13 to TRBJ2-7; no definite D call. Sequences were obtained from blood. CDR3 nucleotides: TGTGCCAGCAGCTTACGGGCCCCGGGCGAGCAGTACTTC. Translated, it gives CASSLRAPGEQYF. Supplemented by reference TRBV13 and TRBJ2-7, the full variable domain reads AAGVIQSPRHLIKEKRETATLKCYPIPRHDTVYWYQQGPGQDPQFLISFYEKMQSDKGSIPDRFSAQQFSDYHSELNMSSLELGDSALYFCASSLRAPGEQYFGPGTRLTVT.